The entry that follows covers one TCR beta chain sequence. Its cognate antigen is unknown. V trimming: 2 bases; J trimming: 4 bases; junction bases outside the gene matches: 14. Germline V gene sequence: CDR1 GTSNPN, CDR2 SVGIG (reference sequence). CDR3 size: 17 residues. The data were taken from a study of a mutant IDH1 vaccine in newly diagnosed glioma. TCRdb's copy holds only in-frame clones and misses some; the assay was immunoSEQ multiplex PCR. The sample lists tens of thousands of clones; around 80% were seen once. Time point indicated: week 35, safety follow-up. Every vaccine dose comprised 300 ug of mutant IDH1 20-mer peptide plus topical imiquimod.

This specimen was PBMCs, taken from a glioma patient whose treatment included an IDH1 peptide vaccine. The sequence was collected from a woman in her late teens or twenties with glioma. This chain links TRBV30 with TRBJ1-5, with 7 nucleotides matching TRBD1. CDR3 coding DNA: TGTGCCTGGAGTCCATCCGTCGGGACAGTCTATAATCAGCCCCAGCATTTT. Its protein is CAWSPSVGTVYNQPQHF.